Listed here are 21 T cell receptor beta chains from one sample, sequenced in a study of CD8+ T cells in alopecia areata. Extracted RNA was reverse transcribed, and the resulting cDNA served as sequencing template. Libraries were prepared by immunoSEQ multiplex PCR; TCRdb keeps only in-frame clonotypes and omits some of them. Found here are 180,000 or so clones, about 72% of them singletons; the top ten hold about an eighth. The sample in question was CD8+ T cells sorted from blood, obtained at week 0. The source of these receptors is a human donor with alopecia areata.

This chain joins TRBV18 and TRBJ2-7; no clear D gene. Germline V gene sequence: CDR1 KGHSH, CDR2 LQKENI. V was cut by 0 bases and J by 3 bases, with 6 bases left in between. The CDR3 extends over 13 amino acids. This CDR3 reads CASSPPADYEQYF. As DNA, the CDR3 is TGTGCCAGCTCACCACCTGCAGACTACGAGCAGTACTTC.

This clone was seen only a few times. The chain has TRBV4-1 and TRBJ2-1; a weak D match, TRBD2 (5 bases). Germline CDR1 MGHRA, CDR2 YSYEKL. The CDR3 loop spans 13 amino acids. V was pared by 7 bases and J by 9 bases, with 16 bases between. In nucleotides, the CDR3 is TGCGCCAGCAATTCTCCTAGCTCTGGTGAGCAGTTCTTC. Translating gives CASNSPSSGEQFF.

The rearrangement links TRBV29-1 to TRBJ1-2, with 7 bases that match TRBD1. CDR3 size: 12 residues. CDR1 SQVTM and CDR2 ANQGSEA come from the germline V gene. With 7 bases clipped from V and 6 bases from J, the junction kept 8 bases outside the gene matches. The CDR3 is CSDTGDGDGYTF. CDR3 DNA sequence: TGCAGCGATACAGGGGATGGGGATGGCTACACCTTC.

This clone turned up a few times. The V and J genes are TRBV6-9 and TRBJ1-5; D not resolved. Germline loops: CDR1 MNHGY, CDR2 SVAAGI. This CDR3 contains 19 residues. V gave up 0 bases and J gave up 1 base, with 19 bases separating them. The CDR3: CASSYSIHPAGTSNQPQHF. Here the CDR3 DNA reads TGTGCCAGCAGTTATTCGATTCACCCCGCGGGAACGAGCAATCAGCCCCAGCATTTT.

This clone occurred a few times. The chain is built from TRBV7-2 and TRBJ2-7; 8 bases are a match to TRBD1. The CDR3 covers 14 residues. Germline values: CDR1 SGHTA, CDR2 FQGNSA. With V trimmed by 1 base and J by 2 bases, 1 base remained unmatched. The CDR3 loop is CASSLGQGTYEQYF. The CDR3 DNA follows: TGTGCCAGCAGCTTAGGACAGGGGACCTACGAGCAGTACTTC. Together with reference TRBV7-2 and TRBJ2-7, the CDR3 gives the full variable domain: GAGVSQSPSNKVTEKGKDVELRCDPISGHTALYWYRQSLGQGLEFLIYFQGNSAPDKSGLPSDRFSAERTGGSVSTLTIQRTQQEDSAVYLCASSLGQGTYEQYFGPGTRLTVT.

The J gene is TRBJ1-2, the V gene TRBV27, with 8 bases fitting TRBD1. Unmatched junction bases numbered 4, after V lost 0 bases and J lost 4 bases. The CDR3 totals 15 residues. Germline V gene lookup returns CDR1 MNHEY and CDR2 SMNVEV (reference sequence). CDR3 residues: CASSLSLTGGYGYTF. CDR3 coding DNA: TGTGCCAGCAGTTTATCGCTAACAGGGGGCTATGGCTACACCTTC.

The gene calls are TRBV30 and TRBJ1-1; unclear D gene. CDR1 is GTSNPN and CDR2 is SVGIG in the germline V gene (reference sequence). The CDR3 is 12 amino acids. Between the trimmed V and J ends, which lost 2 bases and 3 bases, there was a span of 7 bases. CDR3 nucleotide sequence: TGTGCCTGGAGTAAGTCGTACACTGAAGCTTTCTTT. As protein: CAWSKSYTEAFF.

The CDR3 DNA sequence: TGTGCCAGTAGTAACAGGGGGCCCCCCTACAATGAGCAGTTCTTC. This translates into CASSNRGPPYNEQFF. The chain links TRBV19 to TRBJ2-1, with 9 bases identical to TRBD1. CDR1 is LNHDA and CDR2 is SQIVND in the germline V gene (reference sequence). V shed 4 bases and J 2 bases; nucleotides not matched to a gene: 3. CDR3 size: 15 residues. Based on the CDR3 plus reference TRBV19 and TRBJ2-1, the full variable domain is DGGITQSPKYLFRKEGQNVTLSCEQNLNHDAMYWYRQDPGQGLRLIYYSQIVNDFQKGDIAEGYSVSREKKESFPLTVTSAQKNPTAFYLCASSNRGPPYNEQFFGPGTRLTVL.

The rearrangement uses TRBV7-9 and TRBJ2-5, with a tentative D call TRBD1 (6 bases). This CDR3 contains 12 residues. CDR1 and CDR2 (germline): SEHNR, FQNEAQ (reference sequence). Trimming took 4 bases from V and 14 from J, leaving 17 bases between them. The chain's CDR3 is CASSSPPEGVYF. The CDR3 coding sequence is TGTGCCAGCAGCTCACCACCCGAGGGGGTATACTTC. The variable domain in full, completed from reference TRBV7-9 and TRBJ2-5, reads DTGVSQNPRHKITKRGQNVTFRCDPISEHNRLYWYRQTLGQGPEFLTYFQNEAQLEKSRLLSDRFSAERPKGSFSTLEIQRTEQGDSAMYLCASSSPPEGVYFGPGTRLLVL.

The chain is built from TRBV6-5 and TRBJ2-1, with 8 bases identical to TRBD1. Germline CDR1 and CDR2: MNHEY and SVGAGI. The CDR3 runs to 15 residues. J lost 5 bases, V lost 2 bases, and 5 bases had no gene match. DNA of the CDR3: TGTGCCAGCAGTTACAAGAGGACAGGGAACAATGAGCAGTTCTTC. Translating gives CASSYKRTGNNEQFF.

The CDR3, as DNA: TGCGCCAGCAGCTGGCGACAGGCTAGCACAGATACGCAGTATTTT. Amino acid sequence: CASSWRQASTDTQYF. V gene TRBV4-1 combines with J gene TRBJ2-3, with a weak D call TRBD1 (6 bases). The V gene's germline CDR1 is MGHRA and CDR2 YSYEKL. Trimming took off 5 bases at V and 0 bases at J, with 12 bases between the two ends. The CDR3 consists of 15 residues.

This chain links TRBV5-1 with TRBJ2-2, with a weak D call TRBD1 (6 bases). Per the germline V gene, CDR1 is SGHRS and CDR2 is YFSETQ. V gave up 0 bases and J gave up 5 bases, with 8 bases separating them. This CDR3 comprises 14 residues. The DNA for the CDR3 is TGCGCCAGCAGCTTGGTACAGGGTACCGGGGAGCTGTTTTTT. It encodes CASSLVQGTGELFF. Variable domain in full (rest from reference TRBV5-1 and TRBJ2-2): KAGVTQTPRYLIKTRGQQVTLSCSPISGHRSVSWYQQTPGQGLQFLFEYFSETQRNKGNFPGRFSGRQFSNSRSEMNVSTLELGDSALYLCASSLVQGTGELFFGEGSRLTVL.

V gene TRBV9 combines with J gene TRBJ2-1; D unresolved. CDR1 SGDLS and CDR2 YYNGEE come from the germline V gene. The CDR3 length is 16 residues. The V end was cut by 3 bases, the J end by 0 bases, with 13 bases between. The CDR3 spells CASSARLASSYNEQFF. The CDR3 DNA sequence: TGTGCCAGCAGCGCAAGGCTGGCGAGCTCCTACAATGAGCAGTTCTTC.

The chain couples TRBV25-1 to TRBJ1-4; D not resolved. CDR1 MGHDK and CDR2 SYGVNS come from the germline V gene. V was shortened by 8 bases and J by 6 bases, with 13 bases between the two germline ends. The CDR3 is 13 residues long. CDR3 coding DNA: TGTGCCAGCTCGGATGGCGGGGATGAAAAACTGTTTTTT. Its protein product is CASSDGGDEKLFF. Drawing the rest from reference TRBV25-1 and TRBJ1-4, the complete variable domain is EADIYQTPRYLVIGTGKKITLECSQTMGHDKMYWYQQDPGMELHLIHYSYGVNSTEKGDLSSESTVSRIRTEHFPLTLESARPSHTSQYLCASSDGGDEKLFFGSGTQLSVL.

A single count supports this clone. The chain has TRBV5-1 and TRBJ1-1; 7 bases map to TRBD1. Germline V CDR1 and CDR2: SGHRS, YFSETQ. The CDR3 has 16 amino acids. Trimming removed 0 bases from V and 1 base from J; junction bases left unmatched: 6. The CDR3 DNA sequence: TGCGCCAGCAGCTTGGGTAACAGGGGCTCGAACACTGAAGCTTTCTTT. Translating gives CASSLGNRGSNTEAFF.

The J gene is TRBJ1-5, the V gene TRBV2, with no clear D. This CDR3 spans 13 amino acids. Trimming took off 1 base at V and 4 bases at J, with 5 bases between the two ends. Germline assignment: CDR1 SNHLY and CDR2 FYNNEI. This chain's CDR3 is CASSEGFNQPQHF. CDR3 DNA: TGTGCCAGCAGTGAAGGGTTTAATCAGCCCCAGCATTTT. The full variable domain, in which reference TRBV2 and TRBJ1-5 provide the parts outside the CDR3, is EPEVTQTPSHQVTQMGQEVILRCVPISNHLYFYWYRQILGQKVEFLVSFYNNEISEKSEIFDDQFSVERPDGSNFTLKIRSTKLEDSAMYFCASSEGFNQPQHFGDGTRLSIL.

The rearrangement uses TRBV13 and TRBJ1-2, with D perhaps matching TRBD1 (5 bases). Germline V CDR1 and CDR2: PRHDT, FYEKMQ (reference sequence). Trimming left V 0 bases short and J 0 bases short, with 5 bases between. The CDR3 has 14 amino acids. The CDR3 sequence is CASSLGRANYGYTF. CDR3 DNA: TGTGCCAGCAGCTTAGGCAGGGCTAACTATGGCTACACCTTC.

This chain connects TRBV9 to TRBJ2-5; D possibly corresponds to TRBD2 (6 bases). The germline V gene has CDR1 SGDLS and CDR2 YYNGEE. This CDR3 has 14 residues. Trimming took 4 bases from V and 1 from J, leaving 11 bases between them. The CDR3 is CASSLGTSQETQYF. DNA for the CDR3: TGTGCCAGCAGCCTAGGGACTTCCCAAGAGACCCAGTACTTC.

The chain has TRBV13 and TRBJ2-5; D possibly corresponds to TRBD1 (6 bases). This CDR3 region has 18 residues. Trimming pared 5 bases from V and 4 bases from J, leaving 26 bases between. Germline V gene lookup returns CDR1 PRHDT and CDR2 FYEKMQ (reference sequence). The CDR3 sequence: CASSRYNRDPTIRETQYF. CDR3 nucleotide sequence: TGTGCCAGCAGCAGATATAACAGGGACCCAACAATTCGAGAGACCCAGTACTTC.

The chain couples TRBV27 to TRBJ1-6, with D unresolved. The CDR3 runs 14 residues. Trimming left V 2 bases short and J 9 bases short, with 11 bases between. From germline, CDR1 is MNHEY and CDR2 SMNVEV (reference sequence). The CDR3 DNA is TGTGCCAGCAGTTTAAGTCGGACGGTTTCACCCCTCCACTTT. It is translated as CASSLSRTVSPLHF.

This clone was found a few times. This chain joins TRBV19 and TRBJ1-1, with no clear D. This CDR3 region has 13 residues. Trimming stripped 5 bases from V and 0 bases from J, with 7 bases between. The V gene's germline CDR1 is LNHDA and CDR2 SQIVND (reference sequence). The CDR3 loop is CASSSHMNTEAFF. The CDR3 bases are TGTGCCAGTAGTTCCCACATGAACACTGAAGCTTTCTTT.